One and the same sample provided the 7 T cell receptor beta chains below, sequenced in a study of long-term antiretroviral therapy in people with HIV (dated 2022 in TCRdb). The immunoSEQ hsTCRB v3.0 assay was used at survey level resolution to sequence the TRB variable region. In its TCRdb copy, this immuneACCESS table keeps in-frame sequences only and misses some clones. Where compared with another copy, unresolved V genes explain less than half of these, and the others have no known cause. This sample is represented by some 26,000 clones; roughly three quarters of them were singletons. The top ten clones comprise around 11% of the sample. Sequences were derived from unsorted PBMCs, sampled 1.1 years before starting antiretroviral therapy. These receptor sequences come from a woman between 35 and 50 years old with HIV.

This clone was detected only once. This chain joins TRBV5-1 and TRBJ2-5; D is possibly TRBD1 (5 bases). Germline loops: CDR1 SGHRS, CDR2 YFSETQ. V was cut by 4 bases and J by 2 bases, with 15 bases left in between. CDR3 length: 15 residues. As DNA, the CDR3 is TGCGCCAGCAGCCCACGGGCAGGGCAACAAGAGACCCAGTACTTC. This codes for CASSPRAGQQETQYF.

This chain uses TRBV7-6 with TRBJ2-3; TRBD2 agrees at 10 bases. After removal of 3 bases from V and 1 base from J, the junction contained 4 bases not matched to a gene. The CDR3 covers 16 residues. Germline V lookup: CDR1 SGHVS, CDR2 FNYEAQ. The CDR3: CASSFRLAGGTDTQYF. The CDR3 nucleotides read TGTGCCAGCAGCTTCAGGCTAGCGGGGGGCACAGATACGCAGTATTTT.

This chain joins TRBV30 and TRBJ2-2, with 8 bases that match TRBD2. V lost 4 bases to trimming and J lost 1 base; unmatched junction nucleotides: 5. Germline V gene data show CDR1 as GTSNPN and CDR2 as SVGIG (reference sequence). The CDR3 totals 15 residues. Written as DNA, the CDR3 is TGTGCCTGGACCTTCAGCGGGAGGAACACCGGGGAGCTGTTTTTT. Its protein is CAWTFSGRNTGELFF.

This chain uses TRBV9 with TRBJ2-3; a weak D match, TRBD2 (5 bases). Germline CDR1 is SGDLS and CDR2 is YYNGEE. CDR3 length: 16 residues. V was clipped by 1 base and J by 6 bases, with 18 bases between them. The CDR3 region is CASSVSPAVPPDTQYF. The DNA of the CDR3 is TGTGCCAGCAGCGTAAGTCCAGCGGTCCCACCCGATACGCAGTATTTT.

This chain connects TRBV20-1 to TRBJ1-1; D unresolved. V was trimmed by 5 bases and J by 2 bases, leaving 6 bases between them. The CDR3 is made up of 11 amino acids. Germline assignment: CDR1 DFQATT and CDR2 SNEGSKA (reference sequence). CDR3 sequence (DNA): TGCAGTGCTCTCTTAAACACTGAAGCTTTCTTT. It translates to CSALLNTEAFF.

The chain recombines TRBV5-1 with TRBJ1-1; maybe TRBD1 (5 bases). The length of the CDR3 is 15 residues. CDR1 and CDR2 from the germline V gene are SGHRS and YFSETQ. V lost 0 bases, J lost 1 base, and 10 bases lay in between. CDR3: CASSLGPGGNTEAFF. CDR3 nucleotide sequence: TGCGCCAGCAGCTTGGGGCCTGGGGGGAACACTGAAGCTTTCTTT.

V and J are TRBV5-4 and TRBJ2-7; D possibly matches TRBD1 or TRBD2 (5 bases each). The CDR3 loop spans 13 amino acids. Germline V CDR1 and CDR2: SGHNT, YYREEE (reference sequence). Trimming removed 4 bases at V and 2 bases at J, with 10 bases between. The CDR3 sequence is CASSRDGTYEQYF. The CDR3 region has the DNA TGTGCCAGCAGCCGGGACGGTACCTACGAGCAGTACTTC.